This T cell receptor beta chain was recorded in a study of blood T cell repertoires in COVID-19. Study-wide background: The study drew acute and convalescent COVID-19 samples from the United States, Italy and Spain. PBMCs, B-cell-depleted T cells, or T cells provided the cDNA or gDNA that made up the material.

Original analysis: The assay estimated nucleated cells by amplifying reference gene primers. This table comes from immunoSEQ multiplex PCR, and its TCRdb copy is limited to in-frame clones, with some not included. That table gives V, J and clone size, and the DNA gave D and trimming. The sample consists of a few hundred thousand clones, around four fifths of them appearing once. Germline trimming cut 4 bases from V and 7 bases from J; bases unmatched to any gene: 9. The CDR3 runs 15 residues. CDR1 SGDLS and CDR2 YYNGEE come from the germline V gene. The receptor was isolated from a man aged 25 to 45 with active or convalescent COVID-19. Sequences were obtained from peripheral blood. This chain joins TRBV9 and TRBJ2-1, with 9 bases that match TRBD2. CDR3 DNA sequence: TGTGCCAGCAGCTTCGCCGGGACTAGCATGAATGAGCAGTTCTTC. This gives the protein CASSFAGTSMNEQFF.